This TCR beta chain was identified during a study of regulatory T cells in long-lasting Graves disease. Overall study results and limits: Persistent disease showed a preference for TRBV28, TRBJ1-2 and TRBJ2-5.

This clonotype was seen many times. Its specificity is not known. CDR1 is LGHDT, CDR2 YNNKEL, per germline (reference sequence). The J segment lost 4 bases and the V segment lost 6 bases, leaving 9 bases of the junction unmatched. This CDR3 is 16 amino acids long. As to time point: newly diagnosed GD, antithyroid drugs for less than 3 months. With RNA extracted from PBMCs as input, the TCR library was made. Arm-PCR of CDR3 regions and iRepertoire HTBI primers were the basis on which TCR beta libraries were built. TCRdb re-called the multiplex PCR reads through MiXCR, storing one row per CDR3 protein. The repertoire holds some 500,000 distinct CDR3 sequences, with around 15% as singletons. The data also belong to a second study, concerning T cells in Graves' hyperthyroidism and ophthalmopathy.

The material was peripheral blood mononuclear cells (PBMCs), obtained at new diagnosis, from a patient treated with antithyroid drugs. This TCR came from a woman aged 40 to 65 with Graves disease. The chain carries TRBV3-1 and TRBJ2-1, with 10 positions matching TRBD2. As DNA, the CDR3 is TGTGCCAGCAGTCTCGGGGGTAGCGGGGGGTACAATGAGCAGTTCTTC. It encodes CASSLGGSGGYNEQFF.